The rows below give T cell receptor beta chains drawn from one sample of a study of blood T cell repertoires in COVID-19. This table comes from immunoSEQ multiplex PCR, and its TCRdb copy is limited to in-frame clones, with some not included. The table includes about 250,000 clones, 80% to 85% detected once. What was sequenced was peripheral blood. The source of these receptors is a person aged 70 to 85 with COVID-19, enrolled during active disease. Each CDR3 is given with its conserved first and last residue. D genes are given only for firm matches. Where a row states a size, it is once, few, many or the class of an expanded clone; other rows omit it.

NA NA TRBJ1-1 TRBV28 CASSLTEGMNTEAFF TGTGCCAGCAGTTTAACGGAGGGGATGAACACTGAAGCTTTCTTT
NA TRBD1 TRBJ1-6 TRBV2 CASSRNDRDNSPLHF TGTGCCAGCAGTAGAAACGACAGGGACAATTCACCCCTCCACTTT
NA NA TRBJ2-5 TRBV24-1 CATSHQGNVRETQYF TGTGCCACCAGTCACCAGGGGAATGTTCGGGAGACCCAGTACTTC
NA TRBD2 TRBJ2-5 TRBV15 CATSRILAGGRETQYF TGTGCCACCAGCAGAATTCTAGCGGGGGGGAGAGAGACCCAGTACTTC
once NA TRBJ2-4 TRBV7-9 CASSKRVMAKNIQYF TGTGCCAGCAGCAAAAGAGTAATGGCCAAAAACATTCAGTACTTC
NA TRBD1 TRBJ1-4 TRBV11-2 CASSSLGQGNEKLFF TGTGCCAGCAGCTCGCTGGGACAGGGGAATGAAAAACTGTTTTTT
NA NA TRBJ1-2 TRBV6-6 CASSWEEKANYGYTF TGTGCCAGCAGTTGGGAGGAAAAAGCTAACTATGGCTACACCTTC
NA TRBD1 TRBJ2-5 TRBV5-1 CASSPDRVQETQYF TGCGCCAGCAGCCCAGACAGGGTCCAAGAGACCCAGTACTTC
NA NA TRBJ1-3 TRBV2 CASSGGGNRGNTIYF TGTGCCAGCAGTGGCGGGGGCAATAGGGGAAACACCATATATTTT
NA NA TRBJ1-6 TRBV7-9 CASSLVGTRFDSPLHF TGTGCCAGCAGCTTAGTCGGGACACGTTTTGATTCACCCCTCCACTTT
few TRBD1 TRBJ1-4 TRBV7-2 CASSLPTGGTEKLFF TGTGCCAGCAGCCTACCGACAGGGGGCACGGAAAAACTGTTTTTT
NA TRBD2 TRBJ2-3 TRBV29-1 CSVDAGVADTQYF TGCAGCGTTGACGCGGGGGTCGCAGATACGCAGTATTTT
few NA TRBJ2-7 TRBV5-4 CASSPPAALAGTRRDEQYF TGTGCCAGCAGCCCCCCCGCTGCCCTAGCCGGGACTCGAAGGGACGAGCAGTACTTC
NA TRBD2 TRBJ2-3 TRBV27 CASSLSTTSGSTDTQYF TGTGCCAGCAGTTTATCGACGACTAGCGGGAGCACAGATACGCAGTATTTT
NA NA TRBJ1-1 TRBV27 CASSFQGSGHTEAFF TGTGCCAGCAGTTTCCAGGGCTCGGGTCACACTGAAGCTTTCTTT
NA NA TRBJ2-3 TRBV2 CASGRDTQYF TGTGCCAGCGGCAGGGATACGCAGTATTTT
NA NA TRBJ1-5 TRBV4-1 CASSQDFSGGLGQPQHF TGCGCCAGCAGCCAAGATTTCAGTGGAGGGCTCGGTCAGCCCCAGCATTTT
NA NA TRBJ2-7 TRBV5-1 CASSPGLGQFSYEQYF TGCGCCAGCAGCCCCGGATTGGGACAATTCTCCTACGAGCAGTACTTC
NA TRBD2 TRBJ2-1 TRBV4-2 CASSQEGLALYNEQFF TGTGCCAGCAGCCAAGAAGGACTAGCGCTATACAATGAGCAGTTCTTC
NA TRBD2 TRBJ2-2 TRBV28 CASSFLSGRKTGELFF TGTGCCAGCAGTTTCCTCAGCGGGAGAAAGACCGGGGAGCTGTTTTTT
NA TRBD2 TRBJ2-1 TRBV7-9 CASSLGSGGAAYNEQFF TGTGCCAGCAGCCTCGGTAGCGGGGGGGCGGCCTACAATGAGCAGTTCTTC
NA NA TRBJ1-3 TRBV19 CASRRGSGNTIYF TGTGCCAGTAGAAGAGGGTCAGGAAACACCATATATTTT
NA TRBD1 TRBJ1-4 TRBV28 CASSSSQGGREKLFF TGTGCCAGCAGTTCATCCCAGGGGGGAAGGGAAAAACTGTTTTTT
NA TRBD1 TRBJ1-2 TRBV2 CASSGQGDYGYTF TGTGCCAGCAGTGGACAGGGCGACTATGGCTACACCTTC
NA TRBD1 TRBJ1-2 TRBV7-3 CASSLTGGQSYGYTF TGTGCCAGCAGCTTAACTGGGGGACAGTCCTATGGCTACACCTTC
few TRBD2 TRBJ2-6 TRBV5-1 CASTVSAGSSGANVLTF TGCGCCAGCACCGTGTCAGCGGGAAGCTCTGGGGCCAACGTCCTGACTTTC
many NA TRBJ1-3 TRBV7-9 CASSLVGAGNTIYF TGTGCCAGCAGCTTAGTAGGGGCTGGAAACACCATATATTTT
NA NA TRBJ2-7 TRBV2 CASRSTQGTYEQYF TGTGCCAGCAGGTCCACACAGGGTACCTACGAGCAGTACTTC
few NA TRBJ2-7 TRBV5-6 CASSLAGVREQYF TGTGCCAGCAGCTTGGCCGGGGTAAGGGAGCAGTACTTC
NA NA TRBJ2-1 TRBV25-1 CASSGPVYNEQFF TGTGCCAGCAGTGGTCCAGTCTACAATGAGCAGTTCTTC
NA TRBD2 TRBJ2-2 TRBV7-2 CASSLGAGRMAGELFF TGTGCCAGCAGCTTAGGTGCCGGGAGGATGGCCGGGGAGCTGTTTTTT
NA NA TRBJ2-7 TRBV28 CASRPNRDSYEQYF TGTGCCAGCAGGCCTAACAGGGACTCCTACGAGCAGTACTTC
NA TRBD1 TRBJ1-4 TRBV5-1 CASSTQGGADEKLFF TGCGCCAGCAGCACCCAAGGGGGCGCAGATGAAAAACTGTTTTTT
NA TRBD1 TRBJ1-4 TRBV28 CASSLRGGVVNEKLFF TGTGCCAGCAGTTTAAGAGGGGGCGTTGTTAATGAAAAACTGTTTTTT
NA NA TRBJ2-1 TRBV27 CASSFPVPNRSSYNEQFF TGTGCCAGCAGTTTCCCGGTGCCCAACAGGAGCTCCTACAATGAGCAGTTCTTC
NA NA TRBJ1-6 TRBV3-1/TRBV3-2 CASSQAEGNSPLHF TGTGCCAGCAGCCAAGCAGAGGGTAATTCACCCCTCCACTTT
NA TRBD2 TRBJ2-3 TRBV7-2 CASQAGGTDTQYF TGTGCCAGCCAAGCGGGGGGGACAGATACGCAGTATTTT
NA NA TRBJ2-5 TRBV5-6 CASSLVDYQETQYF TGTGCCAGCAGCTTAGTGGACTACCAAGAGACCCAGTACTTC
few NA TRBJ2-5 TRBV14 CASSLAGQSKQETQYF TGTGCCAGCAGCCTCGCGGGACAGAGTAAACAAGAGACCCAGTACTTC
NA NA TRBJ2-5 TRBV10-1 CASSEVWGDRRNVKRETQYF TGCGCCAGCAGTGAGGTCTGGGGAGATCGGAGGAATGTTAAGCGGGAGACCCAGTACTTC
NA NA TRBJ2-7 TRBV2 CASSLQVYEQYF TGTGCCAGCAGCTTACAGGTCTACGAGCAGTACTTC
NA NA TRBJ1-2 TRBV5-1 CASSYLSGFYGYTF TGCGCCAGCAGCTACCTCTCAGGGTTCTATGGCTACACCTTC
NA TRBD1 TRBJ1-1 TRBV27 CASSRTGNSEAFF TGTGCCAGCAGCCGGACAGGGAACTCTGAAGCTTTCTTT
NA NA TRBJ1-2 TRBV6-1 CASSEANLGIGYTF TGTGCCAGCAGTGAAGCGAACCTCGGGATCGGCTACACCTTC
NA TRBD2 TRBJ2-7 TRBV7-2 CASSRLAGPYEQYF TGTGCCAGCAGCCGTCTAGCGGGGCCCTACGAGCAGTACTTC
NA NA TRBJ1-5 TRBV18 CASSPRGQTSDQPQHF TGTGCCAGCTCTCCACGGGGACAAACTAGCGATCAGCCCCAGCATTTT